This T cell receptor (beta chain) was recorded in a study of T-cell memory formation after mild COVID-19. TCRdb reprocessed the 5' RACE reads via MiXCR and lists one record per CDR3 protein. The table includes under 450,000 distinct CDR3 sequences, around 15% detected once. With 3 bases removed from V and 8 bases from J, the gap between germline ends came to 13 bases. There are 13 residues in the CDR3. Sequenced material: PBMCs or a T cell subset sorted from them (not recorded which). This receptor was obtained from a man aged 18 to 35 who had mild COVID-19 (a few samples of this study predate the infection). Cell type and time point are not known. The chain combines TRBV12-3 or TRBV12-4 with TRBJ1-1; D ambiguous. The DNA for the CDR3 is TGTGCCAGCAGTTTGAATCCGGGCCGCGAAGCTTTCTTT. It yields the protein CASSLNPGREAFF.